The rows below give T cell receptor beta chains drawn from one sample of a study of cytomegalovirus exposure and HLA in healthy donors. Produced via immunoSEQ multiplex PCR; TCRdb's table is partial and in-frame only. The record lists some 70,000 clones, of which the ten most abundant hold around 7%. Sequencing was done on a sample of PBMCs. The receptor set was obtained from a female donor in good health and CMV-seropositive. CDR3s include the opening cysteine and the closing phenylalanine or tryptophan. Each record gives: CDR3 DNA, CDR3 protein, J gene, CDR3 length, V gene, D gene. D genes are given only for firm matches.

CDR3 DNA: TGTGCCAGCAGGCCACAGGGATCGGCCTACGAGCAGTACTTC
CDR3 protein: CASRPQGSAYEQYF
J gene: TRBJ2-7
CDR3 length: 14
V gene: TRBV28
D gene: -

CDR3 DNA: TGCGCCAGCAGCGTGAGACAGTACCAAGAGACCCAGTACTTC
CDR3 protein: CASSVRQYQETQYF
J gene: TRBJ2-5
CDR3 length: 14
V gene: TRBV5-1
D gene: -

CDR3 DNA: TGTGCCAGCAGCTTTCTATACCCGGGACAGGGGACCTATGGCTACACCTTC
CDR3 protein: CASSFLYPGQGTYGYTF
J gene: TRBJ1-2
CDR3 length: 17
V gene: TRBV5-4
D gene: TRBD1

CDR3 DNA: TGTGCCAGCAGCTCGGAGGGGCGTCTAGCGGGCCTAAGCTCCTACGAGCAGTACTTC
CDR3 protein: CASSSEGRLAGLSSYEQYF
J gene: TRBJ2-7
CDR3 length: 19
V gene: TRBV11-3
D gene: TRBD2

CDR3 DNA: TGTGCCAGTAGTATAAGGCAGGGGGCGAGCGGGGCCAACGTCCTGACTTTC
CDR3 protein: CASSIRQGASGANVLTF
J gene: TRBJ2-6
CDR3 length: 17
V gene: TRBV19
D gene: TRBD1

CDR3 DNA: TGTGCCATTCCGGCCGGGACAGGGTATGGGGCCAACGTCCTGACTTTC
CDR3 protein: CAIPAGTGYGANVLTF
J gene: TRBJ2-6
CDR3 length: 16
V gene: TRBV28
D gene: TRBD1

CDR3 DNA: TGTGCCAGCAGCCTACCCGCCGGGACAGGGAGTACCGGGGAGCTGTTTTTT
CDR3 protein: CASSLPAGTGSTGELFF
J gene: TRBJ2-2
CDR3 length: 17
V gene: TRBV9
D gene: TRBD1

CDR3 DNA: TGTGCCATCAGTGAGCCAGACAGGGACACTGAAGCTTTCTTT
CDR3 protein: CAISEPDRDTEAFF
J gene: TRBJ1-1
CDR3 length: 14
V gene: TRBV10-3
D gene: TRBD1

CDR3 DNA: TGTGCCAGCAGCGCAGAATATTCGGGACAGGGGTCCTATGGCTACACCTTC
CDR3 protein: CASSAEYSGQGSYGYTF
J gene: TRBJ1-2
CDR3 length: 17
V gene: TRBV7-6
D gene: TRBD1

CDR3 DNA: TGTGCCAGCAGCCGGAGGGGCGCCAGCACAGATACGCAGTATTTT
CDR3 protein: CASSRRGASTDTQYF
J gene: TRBJ2-3
CDR3 length: 15
V gene: TRBV11-2
D gene: -

CDR3 DNA: TGTGCCAGCAGTGGGCCGGATAACTACAATGAGCAGTTCTTC
CDR3 protein: CASSGPDNYNEQFF
J gene: TRBJ2-1
CDR3 length: 14
V gene: TRBV28
D gene: -

CDR3 DNA: TGCGCCAGCAGCCAAACAGGGGGGGCTGAAGCTTTCTTT
CDR3 protein: CASSQTGGAEAFF
J gene: TRBJ1-1
CDR3 length: 13
V gene: TRBV4-1
D gene: TRBD1

CDR3 DNA: TGTGCCAGCAGTGGGACTAGCGGGAGTAGAGGGGCCTACGAGCAGTACTTC
CDR3 protein: CASSGTSGSRGAYEQYF
J gene: TRBJ2-7
CDR3 length: 17
V gene: TRBV2
D gene: TRBD2

CDR3 DNA: TGTGCCAGCAGCCAAGACAGCCCAGGAGCGGATGGCTACACCTTC
CDR3 protein: CASSQDSPGADGYTF
J gene: TRBJ1-2
CDR3 length: 15
V gene: TRBV4-2
D gene: -

CDR3 DNA: TGTGCCAGCAGCTTTGGACTAGCCAGACAAGAGACCCAGTACTTC
CDR3 protein: CASSFGLARQETQYF
J gene: TRBJ2-5
CDR3 length: 15
V gene: TRBV7-3
D gene: TRBD2